This section outlines one T cell receptor (beta chain) sequence together with its context. Antigen unknown. This sample was included in a study of beta chain features in type 1 diabetes. Regarding the study as a whole: The study found moderately but significantly shorter TCRB CDR3s in all four CD4+ subsets of Type 1 diabetes patients. VDJ junctions in type 1 diabetes patients carried more deletions and fewer insertions.

V lost 6 bases, J lost 8 bases, and 14 bases stayed unmatched. The CDR3 runs 16 residues. The V gene's germline CDR1 is SGHRS and CDR2 YFSETQ. Reverse transcription of all isolated RNA meant that expressed TCRB transcripts were sequenced. The assay was immunoSEQ multiplex PCR, and TCRdb's table has in-frame clones only and misses some. The sample includes fewer than 30,000 clones, 56% of them seen just once. Every participating donor gave one draw, a heparinised blood sample averaging roughly 100 mL. The clonotype was recovered from a woman aged 18-29 years with type 1 diabetes. The chain uses TRBV5-1 and TRBJ1-4; 9 bases agree with TRBD1. The source material was Tregs from blood. The CDR3 DNA follows: TGCGCCAGCACGCTCTCCGGGACAGGGTTAAGGGAAAAACTGTTTTTT. It is translated as CASTLSGTGLREKLFF.